This T cell receptor beta chain was recorded in a study of control samples from healthy donors and cancer patients. Assay used: immunoSEQ multiplex PCR; TCRdb lists only in-frame clones, some missing. The sample lists under 450,000 clones; approximately 92% were seen once. Germline CDR1 and CDR2: SGHDT and YYEEEE. V was pared by 4 bases and J by 6 bases, with 10 bases between. The CDR3 sequence is 13 residues long. This receptor was identified in a man aged 40-49 years with head and neck cancer. J is TRBJ2-2 and V is TRBV5-6; tentatively, D is TRBD2 (5 bases). The specimen was PBMCs. CDR3 amino acids: CASSVLVSGELFF. In nucleotides, the CDR3 is TGTGCCAGCAGCGTACTAGTTTCCGGGGAGCTGTTTTTT.